This entry lists 23 T cell receptor beta chains sequenced from one sample in a study of CD8 T cells in Susac syndrome. The RNA, about 0.45 to 1 ug, was put through reverse transcription using random hexamers. From the immunoSEQ multiplex PCR reads, TCRdb called clonotypes with MiXCR, one entry per CDR3 protein. Among around 170,000 distinct CDR3 sequences, 95% were seen once, and the ten largest hold less than 0.2%. Sequenced: CD8+ T cells from PBMCs. Receptor source: a human donor with Susac syndrome.

This rearrangement joins TRBV2 to TRBJ2-1; D is unresolved. Germline CDR1 reads SNHLY; CDR2 reads FYNNEI. CDR3 length: 13 amino acids. V was pared by 3 bases and J by 15 bases, with 18 bases between. The CDR3 sequence is CASSDDWGDFGFF. In DNA form, the CDR3 reads TGTGCCAGCAGTGATGACTGGGGTGACTTTGGGTTCTTC.

V is TRBV3-1 and J is TRBJ2-1, with D possibly being TRBD2 (6 bases). Trimming stripped 5 bases from V and 4 bases from J, with 12 bases between. CDR3 length: 14 amino acids. The V gene's germline CDR1 is LGHDT and CDR2 YNNKEL (reference sequence). CDR3 loop: CASSNRDLYNEQFF. CDR3 bases: TGTGCCAGCAGCAACCGGGACTTATACAATGAGCAGTTCTTC.

The gene calls are TRBV29-1 and TRBJ1-2; TRBD1 matches 7 bases. With 6 bases clipped from V and 1 base from J, the junction kept 5 bases outside the gene matches. The germline V gene has CDR1 SQVTM and CDR2 ANQGSEA. The CDR3 runs to 13 residues. The CDR3, as DNA: TGCAGCGTCTCGACAGGGCATAACTATGGCTACACCTTC. This codes for CSVSTGHNYGYTF.

The chain is built from TRBV4-1 and TRBJ2-1; D is unclear. CDR1 is MGHRA, CDR2 YSYEKL, per germline. Trimming cost V 0 bases and J 6 bases, with 6 bases left between them. The CDR3 covers 13 residues. The CDR3 region has the DNA TGCGCCAGCAGCCAAGATCCGGTCAATGAGCAGTTCTTC. Translating gives CASSQDPVNEQFF.

The rearrangement joins TRBV7-8 to TRBJ2-2, with D unclear. The V gene lost 8 bases and the J gene lost 5 bases, with 9 bases spanning the gap. The CDR3 has 12 amino acids. CDR1 and CDR2 from the germline V gene are SGHVS and FQNEAQ. CDR3 sequence reads: CASRMGTGELFF. The CDR3 DNA reads TGTGCCAGCCGGATGGGGACCGGGGAGCTGTTTTTT.

This clonotype was seen once. This chain connects TRBV2 to TRBJ1-5; no clear D. V was shortened by 1 base and J by 0 bases, with 4 bases between the two germline ends. CDR3 length: 14 residues. Germline V lookup: CDR1 SNHLY, CDR2 FYNNEI. CDR3 DNA: TGTGCCAGCAGTGAAGGCGATAGCAATCAGCCCCAGCATTTT. Protein: CASSEGDSNQPQHF.

The chain has TRBV2 and TRBJ1-1; D is undetermined. The CDR3 consists of 10 residues. Looked up from germline, CDR1 is SNHLY and CDR2 is FYNNEI. Trimming removed 8 bases at V and 11 bases at J, with 12 bases between. This CDR3 reads CASYNIVAFF. As DNA, the CDR3 is TGTGCCAGCTATAACATTGTGGCTTTCTTT.

CDR3 bases: TGTGCCAGCAGCTTAGAGACAGCCTCCTACGAGCAGTACTTC. Translating gives CASSLETASYEQYF. The V gene is TRBV7-9, the J gene TRBJ2-7; D is perhaps TRBD1 (5 bases). V was trimmed by 1 base and J by 0 bases, leaving 7 bases between them. This CDR3 is 14 amino acids long. Germline-derived CDR1 and CDR2 are SEHNR and FQNEAQ (reference sequence).

This clonotype has just one count. DNA for the CDR3: TGTGCCAGCAGCGGACCGGGACAGCACTACAATGAGCAGTTCTTC. Its protein is CASSGPGQHYNEQFF. The genes are TRBV9 and TRBJ2-1; TRBD1 aligns across 7 bases. With 3 bases clipped from V and 3 bases from J, the junction kept 6 bases outside the gene matches. The CDR3 runs to 15 residues. Germline values: CDR1 SGDLS, CDR2 YYNGEE.

The rearrangement links TRBV27 to TRBJ1-5; 12 nucleotides align to TRBD1. Germline V gives CDR1 MNHEY, CDR2 SMNVEV (reference sequence). The CDR3 is 15 residues long. The ends lost 6 bases at V and 3 bases at J; junction bases unmatched: 3. CDR3 sequence: CASRGQGALNQPQHF. In DNA, the CDR3 is TGTGCCAGCAGGGGACAGGGGGCACTCAATCAGCCCCAGCATTTT.

The rearrangement links TRBV12-3 or TRBV12-4 to TRBJ2-3, with TRBD2 matching 11 bases. CDR3 length: 14 residues. V lost 3 bases and J lost 4; bases outside the gene matches: 0. CDR3 in amino acids: CASSFSGGADTQYF. In nucleotides, the CDR3 is TGTGCCAGCAGTTTTAGCGGGGGGGCAGATACGCAGTATTTT.

This clonotype was counted once. This chain links TRBV27 with TRBJ1-2; the D is unclear. V dropped 0 bases and J dropped 0 bases, with 17 bases sitting between them. CDR3 size: 18 residues. CDR1 and CDR2 (germline): MNHEY, SMNVEV (reference sequence). CDR3 in amino acids: CASSLSRAATSSNYGYTF. The CDR3 DNA sequence: TGTGCCAGCAGTTTATCTCGGGCAGCGACTTCATCTAACTATGGCTACACCTTC.

The chain is built from TRBV7-2 and TRBJ1-3; D gene uncertain. The germline V and J ends were trimmed by 1 base and 3 bases, with 13 bases remaining between them. The CDR3 spans 16 residues. Germline CDR1 is SGHTA and CDR2 is FQGNSA. DNA for the CDR3: TGTGCCAGCAGCTTAGGGGCGGGGAGCTTTGGAAACACCATATATTTT. Protein sequence: CASSLGAGSFGNTIYF.

This chain uses TRBV30 with TRBJ2-3, with D tentatively TRBD2 (7 bases). The V end lost 4 bases, the J end lost 5 bases, and 16 bases lay between the germline ends. Germline V gene data show CDR1 as GTSNPN and CDR2 as SVGIG (reference sequence). CDR3 length equals 14 residues. The CDR3 here is CAWKSLGGQDTQYF. The CDR3 nucleotides are TGTGCCTGGAAATCTCTCGGGGGGCAAGATACGCAGTATTTT.

The chain couples TRBV4-1 to TRBJ1-1; D is ambiguous. V was trimmed by 3 bases and J by 0 bases, leaving 5 bases between them. CDR1 and CDR2 (germline): MGHRA, YSYEKL. This CDR3 spans 13 amino acids. The CDR3 reads CASSQGMNTEAFF. The CDR3 coding sequence is TGCGCCAGCAGCCAGGGAATGAACACTGAAGCTTTCTTT.

The genes are TRBV2 and TRBJ1-5, with a possible D match to TRBD1 (5 bases). The germline V gene has CDR1 SNHLY and CDR2 FYNNEI. The CDR3 runs 13 residues. The V end was cut by 9 bases, the J end by 6 bases, with 15 bases between. CDR3 residues: CASRQGASQPQHF. CDR3 DNA: TGTGCCAGTAGACAAGGGGCGAGTCAGCCCCAGCATTTT.

V and J are TRBV18 and TRBJ2-2; D ambiguous. This CDR3 is 15 amino acids long. CDR1 KGHSH and CDR2 LQKENI come from the germline V gene. Trimming pared 3 bases from V and 1 base from J, leaving 9 bases between. CDR3 loop: CASSPRTENTGELFF. DNA for the CDR3: TGTGCCAGCTCACCGCGGACGGAGAACACCGGGGAGCTGTTTTTT.

In its sample, this clonotype was seen a few times. The CDR3 spells CASSLSGGPYEQYF. CDR3 sequence (DNA): TGTGCCAGCAGTTTATCGGGCGGCCCCTACGAGCAGTACTTC. The V and J genes are TRBV27 and TRBJ2-7; D is unresolved. V was trimmed by 0 bases and J by 2 bases, leaving 8 bases between them. The CDR3 spans 14 residues. CDR1 and CDR2 (germline): MNHEY, SMNVEV (reference sequence).

This chain links TRBV20-1 with TRBJ2-7; no definite D call. Germline V gene sequence: CDR1 DFQATT, CDR2 SNEGSKA (reference sequence). Trimming shortened V by 6 bases and J by 6 bases, and 9 bases separated the two germline ends. The CDR3 is made up of 10 amino acids. The DNA of the CDR3 is TGCAGTGCATCTAGTCGCGAGCAGTACTTC. Translation: CSASSREQYF.

V is TRBV9 and J is TRBJ1-1; perhaps TRBD1 as D (5 bases). The CDR3 loop spans 13 amino acids. Trimming took 4 bases from V and 7 from J, leaving 14 bases between them. The germline gives CDR1 SGDLS, CDR2 YYNGEE. CDR3 protein: CASSPPRDSEAFF. CDR3 nucleotide sequence: TGTGCCAGCAGCCCACCGCGAGACAGTGAAGCTTTCTTT. The full variable domain, in which reference TRBV9 and TRBJ1-1 provide the parts outside the CDR3, is DSGVTQTPKHLITATGQRVTLRCSPRSGDLSVYWYQQSLDQGLQFLIQYYNGEERAKGNILERFSAQQFPDLHSELNLSSLELGDSALYFCASSPPRDSEAFFGQGTRLTVV.

This chain uses TRBV7-9 with TRBJ2-5, with 10 positions matching TRBD2. Looked up from germline, CDR1 is SEHNR and CDR2 is FQNEAQ (reference sequence). J gave up 5 bases and V 6 bases, and 6 bases lay outside the gene matches. This CDR3 region has 14 residues. DNA of the CDR3: TGTGCCAGCAGGAGCGGGGGGGAAGTGGAGACCCAGTACTTC. This gives the protein CASRSGGEVETQYF.

This rearrangement joins TRBV25-1 to TRBJ2-3; D is unresolved. The V gene lost 0 bases and the J gene lost 5 bases, with 12 bases spanning the gap. CDR1 is MGHDK, CDR2 SYGVNS, per germline. This CDR3 has 15 amino acids. The CDR3 protein is CASSEYGPLEDTQYF. As DNA, the CDR3 is TGTGCCAGCAGTGAATACGGGCCCTTGGAAGATACGCAGTATTTT.

J is TRBJ2-1 and V is TRBV7-2; D is perhaps TRBD2 (6 bases). The CDR3 covers 14 residues. Trimming shortened V by 4 bases and J by 6 bases, and 13 bases separated the two germline ends. Germline V CDR1 and CDR2: SGHTA, FQGNSA. CDR3 in amino acids: CASSSGTVPNEQFF. DNA for the CDR3: TGTGCCAGCAGCTCCGGGACTGTGCCCAATGAGCAGTTCTTC.